The 21 T cell receptor beta chains below all came from one sample that was sequenced in a study of cytomegalovirus exposure and HLA in healthy donors. With 60 Vbeta and 13 Jbeta primers, the PCR was carried out. Data came from immunoSEQ multiplex PCR; TCRdb stores just in-frame clones and leaves some out. The data show 90,000 to 150,000 clones, around 79% seen once. Material: PBMCs. All receptors derive from a woman in her twenties or thirties in good health and CMV-seropositive.

The chain carries TRBV7-6 and TRBJ2-1; D remains ambiguous. Germline loops: CDR1 SGHVS, CDR2 FNYEAQ. The CDR3 covers 13 residues. V lost 1 base and J 4 bases, leaving 5 bases between the germline ends. In DNA, the CDR3 is TGTGCCAGCAGCTTAGGGCTGTACAATGAGCAGTTCTTC. Amino acid sequence: CASSLGLYNEQFF.

The V and J genes are TRBV5-4 and TRBJ2-5; 10 nucleotides agree with TRBD1. CDR1 and CDR2 from the germline V gene are SGHNT and YYREEE (reference sequence). With V trimmed by 4 bases and J by 0 bases, 3 bases remained unmatched. The CDR3 sequence is 15 residues long. The CDR3 DNA follows: TGTGCCAGCAGCCTGGACAGGGGGTACCAAGAGACCCAGTACTTC. It encodes CASSLDRGYQETQYF.

The chain is built from TRBV2 and TRBJ2-7, with 7 bases matching TRBD1. This CDR3 comprises 14 residues. After removal of 5 bases from V and 2 bases from J, the junction contained 6 bases not matched to a gene. Germline V gene sequence: CDR1 SNHLY, CDR2 FYNNEI. CDR3 in amino acids: CASSPRQGPYEQYF. CDR3 nucleotides: TGTGCCAGCAGTCCCCGACAGGGACCCTACGAGCAGTACTTC.

The chain combines TRBV11-1 with TRBJ1-2; no reliable D call. Looked up from germline, CDR1 is SGHAT and CDR2 is FQDESV (reference sequence). CDR3 length: 14 residues. Deletions cut 4 bases from V and 3 bases from J, with 12 bases between. This chain's CDR3 is CASSSAGVDYGYTF. The CDR3 bases are TGTGCCAGCAGCTCGGCAGGCGTGGACTATGGCTACACCTTC.

The genes are TRBV6-1 and TRBJ2-1; TRBD2 aligns across 8 bases. The V gene's germline CDR1 is MNHNS and CDR2 SASEGT. The CDR3 totals 14 residues. With V trimmed by 6 bases and J by 1 base, 2 bases remained unmatched. The DNA for the CDR3 is TGTGCCAGCAGACGGGGGGGGTCCTACAATGAGCAGTTCTTC. The encoded protein is CASRRGGSYNEQFF.

Only a few counts were recorded for this clone. The chain joins TRBV4-1 to TRBJ2-7; a possible D gene is TRBD2 (6 bases). Trimming pared 3 bases from V and 6 bases from J, leaving 15 bases between. Germline V gene lookup returns CDR1 MGHRA and CDR2 YSYEKL. The CDR3 has 14 amino acids. In DNA, the CDR3 is TGCGCCAGCAGCCACACGATAGGAGGGACCGAGCAGTACTTC. Encoded protein: CASSHTIGGTEQYF.

The gene calls are TRBV2 and TRBJ2-3; 9 positions match TRBD1. Germline trimming cut 3 bases from V and 4 bases from J; bases unmatched to any gene: 5. The CDR3 runs to 15 residues. Germline V gene sequence: CDR1 SNHLY, CDR2 FYNNEI. DNA for the CDR3: TGTGCCAGCAGTGAGATGGGACAGGGTGCAGATACGCAGTATTTT. It yields the protein CASSEMGQGADTQYF.

The V and J genes are TRBV11-2 and TRBJ1-3; TRBD1 might be the D (6 bases). Trimming shortened V by 5 bases and J by 8 bases, and 19 bases separated the two germline ends. The germline V gene encodes CDR1 SGHAT and CDR2 FQNNGV. The CDR3 consists of 15 residues. This CDR3 reads CASSLWRINRDTIYF. CDR3 sequence (DNA): TGTGCCAGCAGCCTTTGGAGGATCAACAGGGACACCATATATTTT.

The chain uses TRBV5-6 and TRBJ2-2, with 10 bases aligning to TRBD2. The germline V gene has CDR1 SGHDT and CDR2 YYEEEE. This CDR3 is built from 16 residues. V trimming: 6 bases; J trimming: 3 bases; junction bases outside the gene matches: 8. The DNA of the CDR3 is TGTGCCAGCACCAGAAGCGGGGGGGCCTACACCGGGGAGCTGTTTTTT. Its protein product is CASTRSGGAYTGELFF.

The rearrangement uses TRBV4-3 and TRBJ2-1; maybe TRBD2 (5 bases). The CDR3 loop spans 13 amino acids. Trimming removed 4 bases at V and 7 bases at J, with 11 bases between. The germline V gene encodes CDR1 LGHNA and CDR2 YSLEER. The CDR3 region is CASSRDGMNEQFF. The CDR3 DNA follows: TGCGCCAGCAGCCGCGACGGGATGAATGAGCAGTTCTTC.

The gene calls are TRBV27 and TRBJ1-5; D remains unclear. The CDR3 sequence is 15 residues long. The germline V gene has CDR1 MNHEY and CDR2 SMNVEV (reference sequence). Trimming pared 5 bases from V and 3 bases from J, leaving 14 bases between. In nucleotides, the CDR3 is TGTGCCAGCAGTATGGACTCCTTGCTCAATCAGCCCCAGCATTTT. Its translation is CASSMDSLLNQPQHF.

The gene calls are TRBV7-9 and TRBJ1-1; D perhaps matches TRBD1 (6 bases). The germline CDR1 and CDR2 sequences are SEHNR and FQNEAQ (reference sequence). This CDR3 has 14 residues. V was pared by 5 bases and J by 0 bases, with 10 bases between. The CDR3 bases are TGTGCCAGCAGCCGGACAGCCATGAACACTGAAGCTTTCTTT. Its protein product is CASSRTAMNTEAFF.

Only one count was recorded for this clone. The genes are TRBV9 and TRBJ2-6; D is unresolved. There are 15 residues in the CDR3. Germline values: CDR1 SGDLS, CDR2 YYNGEE. Trimming removed 1 base from V and 0 bases from J, with 5 bases in between. The CDR3 DNA follows: TGTGCCAGCAGCGTAAGGAGCTCTGGGGCCAACGTCCTGACTTTC. Protein: CASSVRSSGANVLTF.

The chain carries TRBV7-8 and TRBJ2-1, with 7 positions matching TRBD2. With V trimmed by 1 base and J by 0 bases, 6 bases remained unmatched. Germline values: CDR1 SGHVS, CDR2 FQNEAQ. The CDR3 totals 17 residues. As DNA, the CDR3 is TGTGCCAGCAGCTTAGGGCTAGCGGCCCGCTCCTACAATGAGCAGTTCTTC. This sequence encodes CASSLGLAARSYNEQFF.

The CDR3 bases are TGTGCCAGCAGCTTAGAGCATTCTCGGGGCACTGAAGCTTTCTTT. Its protein product is CASSLEHSRGTEAFF. The chain uses TRBV11-2 and TRBJ1-1; no reliable D call. This CDR3 contains 15 residues. Germline V gene lookup returns CDR1 SGHAT and CDR2 FQNNGV. With 0 bases removed from V and 4 bases from J, the gap between germline ends came to 12 bases. The full variable domain, in which reference TRBV11-2 and TRBJ1-1 provide the parts outside the CDR3, is EAGVAQSPRYKIIEKRQSVAFWCNPISGHATLYWYQQILGQGPKLLIQFQNNGVVDDSQLPKDRFSAERLKGVDSTLKIQPAKLEDSAVYLCASSLEHSRGTEAFFGQGTRLTVV.

The chain employs TRBV10-1 and TRBJ2-3; D is ambiguous. Trimming stripped 8 bases from V and 6 bases from J, with 21 bases between. The CDR3 is made up of 15 amino acids. The V gene's germline CDR1 is WNHNN and CDR2 SYGVQD (reference sequence). CDR3 loop: CASPRVGFLGDTQYF. As DNA, the CDR3 is TGCGCCAGCCCCCGGGTAGGTTTCCTCGGGGATACGCAGTATTTT.

This chain connects TRBV7-6 to TRBJ1-1; D unresolved. CDR3 size: 13 residues. The V and J ends lost 5 bases and 6 bases respectively, with 13 bases between them. CDR1 is SGHVS, CDR2 FNYEAQ, per germline. The DNA for the CDR3 is TGTGCCAGCAGCCGTCGAACGGTAGCTGAAGCTTTCTTT. Its translation is CASSRRTVAEAFF.

This chain uses TRBV5-4 with TRBJ2-1, with 7 bases lining up with TRBD2. V was pared by 4 bases and J by 15 bases, with 19 bases of the junction left unmatched. Germline V CDR1 and CDR2: SGHNT, YYREEE (reference sequence). The CDR3 has 15 amino acids. Here the CDR3 reads CASSGGDGAGGKPFF. The CDR3 nucleotides are TGTGCCAGCAGCGGAGGTGACGGGGCCGGGGGGAAGCCGTTCTTC. Complete variable domain (other parts from reference TRBV5-4 and TRBJ2-1): ETGVTQSPTHLIKTRGQQVTLRCSSQSGHNTVSWYQQALGQGPQFIFQYYREEENGRGNFPPRFSGLQFPNYSSELNVNALELDDSALYLCASSGGDGAGGKPFFGPGTRLTVL.

This sequence joins TRBV4-1 and TRBJ2-5, with TRBD2 as a possible D gene (6 bases). CDR3 length equals 15 residues. Between the trimmed V and J ends, which lost 2 bases and 5 bases, there was a span of 15 bases. Germline loops: CDR1 MGHRA, CDR2 YSYEKL. CDR3 sequence (DNA): TGCGCCAGCAGCCAACCGGACTACCCTGGGGAGACCCAGTACTTC. It is translated as CASSQPDYPGETQYF.

The chain links TRBV29-1 to TRBJ2-3; a possible D gene is TRBD1 (6 bases). Trimming removed 4 bases at V and 0 bases at J, with 11 bases between. The CDR3 runs to 14 residues. Germline V gene sequence: CDR1 SQVTM, CDR2 ANQGSEA. In nucleotides, the CDR3 is TGCAGCGTTGCGGCAGGGGCTAGCACAGATACGCAGTATTTT. This translates into CSVAAGASTDTQYF.

The chain has TRBV4-2 and TRBJ2-7; TRBD1 aligns across 10 bases. The ends lost 2 bases at V and 2 bases at J; junction bases unmatched: 6. The length of the CDR3 is 16 residues. Germline assignment: CDR1 LGHNA and CDR2 YNFKEQ. The CDR3 here is CASSQNTGTGAYEQYF. CDR3 DNA sequence: TGTGCCAGCAGCCAAAACACCGGGACAGGGGCCTACGAGCAGTACTTC.